This TCR beta chain emerged from a study of shared clonotypes between healthy human individuals. General study points: The study sampled only blood, and tissue repertoires likely differ.

Profiled with immunoSEQ multiplex PCR; TCRdb holds only in-frame clones, not every one. This table has 2,500,000 or so clones, approximately 90% appearing once. A note on this clone: Its target is unknown.

The sequenced sample consisted of naive CD4+ T cells from PBMCs. This sample's subset: CD45RA+ positively selected. This receptor was obtained from a man younger than 30 in good health. Some clones in this sample may be carry-over from other donors' samples.

The CDR3 region is CASRSGLNSPLHF. DNA for the CDR3: TGTGCCAGCAGATCGGGACTTAATTCACCCCTCCACTTT. This rearrangement joins TRBV6-6 to TRBJ1-6; maybe TRBD1 (5 bases). There are 13 residues in the CDR3. Trimming took 6 bases from V and 6 from J, leaving 9 bases between them. The V gene's germline CDR1 is MNHNY and CDR2 SVGAGI (reference sequence).